This TCR beta chain came from a study of cytomegalovirus exposure and HLA in healthy donors. Study conclusions and caveats: Certain sequence variants were highly shared and formed a cluster, and this cluster was likely a sequencing artifact.

CDR1 is SEHNR, CDR2 FQNEAQ, per germline (reference sequence). CDR3 length equals 16 residues. V lost 5 bases and J 0 bases, leaving 17 bases between the germline ends. PCR amplification relied on 60 Vbeta primers (plus 13 Jbeta primers). Data came from immunoSEQ multiplex PCR; TCRdb stores just in-frame clones and leaves some out. The sample shows about 65,000 clones, 60% to 80% of them seen only once. With regard to this clone: The antigen is unknown.

The clonotype comes from a man aged 30 to 45 in good health and CMV-seronegative. V usage is TRBV7-9 and J usage is TRBJ2-7, with D maybe TRBD1 (6 bases). The sequencing sample was made of PBMCs. The CDR3 reads CASSHVQGMSSYEQYF. The CDR3, as DNA: TGTGCCAGCAGCCACGTGCAGGGGATGAGCTCCTACGAGCAGTACTTC. The full variable domain, completed using reference TRBV7-9 and TRBJ2-7, is DTGVSQNPRHKITKRGQNVTFRCDPISEHNRLYWYRQTLGQGPEFLTYFQNEAQLEKSRLLSDRFSAERPKGSFSTLEIQRTEQGDSAMYLCASSHVQGMSSYEQYFGPGTRLTVT.